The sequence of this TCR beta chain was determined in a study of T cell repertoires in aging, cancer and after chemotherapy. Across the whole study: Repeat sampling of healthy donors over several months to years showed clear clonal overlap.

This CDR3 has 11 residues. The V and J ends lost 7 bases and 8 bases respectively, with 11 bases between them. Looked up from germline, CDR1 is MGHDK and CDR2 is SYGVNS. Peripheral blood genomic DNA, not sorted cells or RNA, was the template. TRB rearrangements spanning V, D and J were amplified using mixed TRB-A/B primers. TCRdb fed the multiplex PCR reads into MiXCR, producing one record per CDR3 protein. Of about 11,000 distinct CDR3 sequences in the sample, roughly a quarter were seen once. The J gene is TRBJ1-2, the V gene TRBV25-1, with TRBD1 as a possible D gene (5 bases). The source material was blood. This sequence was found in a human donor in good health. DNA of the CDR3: TGTGCCAGCACGCACGGGGGGGGCTACACCTTC. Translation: CASTHGGGYTF.